Sequencing of this TCR beta chain was carried out in a study of cytomegalovirus exposure and HLA in healthy donors. Study-wide points: Solely CMV serostatus was available to characterize immune exposure.

PCR involved 60 Vbeta and 13 Jbeta primers. TCRdb's copy holds only in-frame clones and misses some; the assay was immunoSEQ multiplex PCR. The sample holds about 130,000 clones. As concerns this clone: Its antigen is not identified.

The V and J ends lost 11 bases and 3 bases respectively, with 10 bases between them. CDR1 and CDR2 (germline): ENHRY, SYGVKD. CDR3 length: 11 amino acids. Sequenced input: PBMCs. The V call is TRBV10-3, the J call TRBJ1-1, with D perhaps matching TRBD1 (5 bases). This TCR came from a middle-aged woman in good health and CMV-seronegative. CDR3 DNA: TGTGCCTCGGGACTCGACACTGAAGCTTTCTTT. Translated, it gives CASGLDTEAFF.